What follows is one T cell receptor (beta chain) and its context. The CDR3 is 16 amino acids. The germline V gene encodes CDR1 MNHEY and CDR2 SMNVEV (reference sequence). Trimming removed 4 bases from V and 7 bases from J, with 22 bases in between. These data originate in a study of blood T cell repertoires in COVID-19. This table comes from immunoSEQ multiplex PCR, and its TCRdb copy is limited to in-frame clones, with some not included. The repertoire consists of about 430,000 clones, with over 75% occurring once and the leading ten covering about 1.5%. Researchers sorted participants into cohorts using their self-reported clinical history. Contact with a PCR-confirmed or clinician-diagnosed COVID-19 case occurred within 2 weeks of entry.

The rearrangement uses TRBV27 and TRBJ1-2; D call uncertain. The sequencing sample was made of PBMCs or T cells enriched from blood (not recorded which). This TCR derives from a woman aged 18-29 years who had been exposed to COVID-19. CDR3 residues: CASSSFPLIGDPGYTF. The CDR3 DNA reads TGTGCCAGCAGTTCGTTCCCCCTGATTGGAGACCCTGGCTACACCTTC.